The TCR beta chain described here comes from a study of lymphopenia after photon versus proton radiotherapy. Regarding the study as a whole: A bigger post-nadir fall in TCR diversity correlated inversely with survival time in deceased patients. Photon-treated patients lost naive T cells and TCR diversity; proton-treated stayed stable. Oligoclonal CD8+ Temra expansion after nadir drove photon patients' diversity drop. Survival link was tested only in deceased patients; proton benefit remains a possibility.

Looked up from germline, CDR1 is SGHDN and CDR2 is FVKESK. Trimming removed 1 base at V and 12 bases at J, with 10 bases between. The CDR3 is made up of 11 amino acids. Clones were read by immunoSEQ multiplex PCR, and TCRdb kept only the in-frame ones, dropping some. The sample has 25,000 to 35,000 clones, approximately 87% seen once. Of note for this clone: Its cognate antigen is unknown.

This TCR derives from a woman aged 50 to 60 with pancreatic cancer. The specimen comprised peripheral blood, sampled from a patient treated with photon-based radiotherapy. This chain uses TRBV14 with TRBJ2-7, with a weak D call TRBD1 (5 bases). The CDR3 DNA is TGTGCCAGCAGCCAAGGACAGAAAGCGTACTTC. Amino acid sequence: CASSQGQKAYF.